The text below deals with one T cell receptor (beta chain). Its cognate antigen is unknown. The CDR3 sequence is 15 residues long. V was shortened by 5 bases and J by 3 bases, with 14 bases between the two germline ends. The entry originates in a study of T-cell memory formation after mild COVID-19. On the study more broadly: There were largely donor-specific TCR clusters.

From the 5' RACE reads, TCRdb called clonotypes with MiXCR, one entry per CDR3 protein. The table has a few hundred thousand distinct CDR3 sequences, 15% to 20% seen once. Study outcomes and limitations: The study detected some responding clones in pre-infection memory, suggesting cross-reactive memory joined.

This receptor was taken from a man in his late teens or twenties who had mild COVID-19 (a few samples of this study predate the infection). Cell type and time point are not known. The sample consisted of PBMCs or a T cell subset sorted from them (not recorded which). J is TRBJ1-5 and V is TRBV12-3 or TRBV12-4; D is possibly TRBD1 (5 bases). The CDR3, as DNA: TGTGCCAGCAGTCGGGGACGGCCGACCAATCAGCCCCAGCATTTT. Translated, it gives CASSRGRPTNQPQHF.